Reported below is one TCR beta chain. Antigen: not known. This entry belongs to a study of cytomegalovirus exposure and HLA in healthy donors. As for the study in general: An earlier analysis found around 100 million unique TCR beta sequences from about 190 million T cells. Whole-study findings and limits: Within an earlier analysis, most TCR beta V segments proved productive either about 90% or about 30% of the time.

The PCR had 60 Vbeta and 13 Jbeta primers. This table comes from immunoSEQ multiplex PCR, and its TCRdb copy is limited to in-frame clones, with some not included. This sample yields roughly 290,000 clones, of which approximately 80% are seen a single time; about 0.3% belongs to the top ten. The germline V gene encodes CDR1 ENHRY and CDR2 SYGVKD. Trimming cost V 6 bases and J 0 bases; bases outside gene matches: 15. The CDR3 is 18 residues long. Material: PBMCs. The chain is built from TRBV10-3 and TRBJ2-7; 9 bases are shared with TRBD2. The source of this sequence is a girl aged 2-10 years in good health and CMV-seronegative. The CDR3 DNA reads as TGTGCCATCAGCAAGGACGGGGGGACTAGCTACTTCTCCTACGAGCAGTACTTC. It yields the protein CAISKDGGTSYFSYEQYF.